These T cell receptor beta chains were read from a single sample in a study of identical twins. TCRdb reprocessed the 5' RACE reads via MiXCR and lists one record per CDR3 protein. The top ten hold approximately 1% of the sample, which has under 500,000 distinct CDR3 sequences, approximately 15% seen once. This sample was also put to use in a study of yellow fever vaccine responses in identical twins.

The specimen sequenced was CD4+ T cells sorted from blood. Receptor source: a young woman in good health. Each CDR3 is given with its conserved first and last residue. The D gene is left open where the match is weak. Only some rows state a clone size, as once, few, many or a class for expanded clones.

d_call: -; v_call: TRBV5-5; j_call: TRBJ2-2; clone_size: many; cdr3_nt: TGTGCCAGCAGTCCTCTGGACAGGAACACCGGGGAGCTGTTTTTT; cdr3_aa: CASSPLDRNTGELFF
d_call: TRBD2; v_call: TRBV12-3/TRBV12-4; j_call: TRBJ2-5; clone_size: many; cdr3_nt: TGTGCCAGCAGTTCGACTAGCGGGGGGACCATGTCCCAGTACTTC; cdr3_aa: CASSSTSGGTMSQYF
d_call: TRBD2; v_call: TRBV12-3/TRBV12-4; j_call: TRBJ2-2; clone_size: -; cdr3_nt: TGTGCCAGCAGTCACACTGGACTAGCGGGGGGGCACACCGGGGAGCTGTTTTTT; cdr3_aa: CASSHTGLAGGHTGELFF
d_call: -; v_call: TRBV28; j_call: TRBJ1-1; clone_size: many; cdr3_nt: TGTGCCAGCAGTTTAGTTCGGGGTGGAACTGAAGCTTTCTTT; cdr3_aa: CASSLVRGGTEAFF
d_call: -; v_call: TRBV10-3; j_call: TRBJ1-1; clone_size: -; cdr3_nt: TGTGCCATCACTGACAGTTTGAACACTGAAGCTTTCTTT; cdr3_aa: CAITDSLNTEAFF
d_call: -; v_call: TRBV2; j_call: TRBJ2-5; clone_size: few; cdr3_nt: TGTGCCAGCAGTGGATTTTCTAGCATAGGCCAAGAGACCCAGTACTTC; cdr3_aa: CASSGFSSIGQETQYF
d_call: -; v_call: TRBV28; j_call: TRBJ2-3; clone_size: -; cdr3_nt: TGTGCCAGCGCTGCAGATACGCAGTATTTT; cdr3_aa: CASAADTQYF
d_call: TRBD2; v_call: TRBV25-1; j_call: TRBJ2-1; clone_size: few; cdr3_nt: TGTGCCAGCAGTCTAGCGGGAGGGCCTAACTACAATGAGCAGTTCTTC; cdr3_aa: CASSLAGGPNYNEQFF
d_call: -; v_call: TRBV4-2; j_call: TRBJ1-1; clone_size: many; cdr3_nt: TGTGCCAGCAGCCGGGGTTCTGAAGCTTTCTTT; cdr3_aa: CASSRGSEAFF
d_call: TRBD2; v_call: TRBV20-1; j_call: TRBJ2-3; clone_size: few; cdr3_nt: TGCAGTGCTAGGCCGGGGGGGCTCACAGATACGCAGTATTTT; cdr3_aa: CSARPGGLTDTQYF
d_call: -; v_call: TRBV9; j_call: TRBJ2-7; clone_size: many; cdr3_nt: TGTGCCAGCAGCGTAGCGAGCTTCGGGGAGGAGCAGTACTTC; cdr3_aa: CASSVASFGEEQYF
d_call: TRBD1; v_call: TRBV30; j_call: TRBJ2-4; clone_size: few; cdr3_nt: TGTGCCTGGACGACAGGGGGACGGAAAAACATTCAGTACTTC; cdr3_aa: CAWTTGGRKNIQYF
d_call: -; v_call: TRBV20-1; j_call: TRBJ2-6; clone_size: few; cdr3_nt: TGCAGTGCTAGGGTGGTTAACTCTGGGGCCAACGTCCTGACTTTC; cdr3_aa: CSARVVNSGANVLTF
d_call: TRBD1; v_call: TRBV7-2; j_call: TRBJ2-3; clone_size: once; cdr3_nt: TGTGCCAGCAGCCCAACCCTGACAGGGACAGATACGCAGTATTTT; cdr3_aa: CASSPTLTGTDTQYF
d_call: TRBD2; v_call: TRBV4-1; j_call: TRBJ2-3; clone_size: many; cdr3_nt: TGCGCCAGCAGCCAAGGGCTTGGGGGGAGGGCCACAGATACGCAGTATTTT; cdr3_aa: CASSQGLGGRATDTQYF
d_call: TRBD2; v_call: TRBV28; j_call: TRBJ2-3; clone_size: -; cdr3_nt: TGTGCCAGCAGCCTTAGCGGGAGTCGGGTAGATACGCAGTATTTT; cdr3_aa: CASSLSGSRVDTQYF
d_call: -; v_call: TRBV20-1; j_call: TRBJ2-1; clone_size: -; cdr3_nt: TGCAGTGCCCGGGGCTTTTCCTACAATGAGCAGTTCTTC; cdr3_aa: CSARGFSYNEQFF
d_call: -; v_call: TRBV12-3/TRBV12-4; j_call: TRBJ2-1; clone_size: few; cdr3_nt: TGTGCCAGCAGTTTAGCGGGAGAAATCCCCAATGAGCAGTTCTTC; cdr3_aa: CASSLAGEIPNEQFF
d_call: -; v_call: TRBV20-1; j_call: TRBJ1-2; clone_size: -; cdr3_nt: TGCAGTGCTAGAGATAGTGGGGGGAAGTGGGGCTACACCTTC; cdr3_aa: CSARDSGGKWGYTF
d_call: -; v_call: TRBV5-1; j_call: TRBJ2-1; clone_size: many; cdr3_nt: TGCGCCAGCAGCTCCGAGCGGCGTGAGCAGTTCTTC; cdr3_aa: CASSSERREQFF
d_call: -; v_call: TRBV6-2/TRBV6-3; j_call: TRBJ2-7; clone_size: -; cdr3_nt: TGTGCCAGCAGTTACCCCTCCAGACCTACGATTGAGCAGTACTTC; cdr3_aa: CASSYPSRPTIEQYF
d_call: TRBD2; v_call: TRBV7-3; j_call: TRBJ2-1; clone_size: many; cdr3_nt: TGTGCCAGCAGCCAAAGCGGGGGGGCTAACAATGAGCAGTTCTTC; cdr3_aa: CASSQSGGANNEQFF